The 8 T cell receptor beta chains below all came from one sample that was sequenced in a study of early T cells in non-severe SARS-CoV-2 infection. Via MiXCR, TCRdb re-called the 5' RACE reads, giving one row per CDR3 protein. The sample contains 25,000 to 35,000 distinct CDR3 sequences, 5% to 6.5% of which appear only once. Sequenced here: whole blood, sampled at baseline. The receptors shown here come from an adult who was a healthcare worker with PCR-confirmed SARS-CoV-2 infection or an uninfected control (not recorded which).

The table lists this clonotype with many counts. The CDR3 region is CKGSSGNTIYF. The CDR3 DNA reads TGCAAGGGCTCCTCTGGAAACACCATATATTTT. This chain connects TRBV20-1 to TRBJ1-3, with D unresolved. Germline V gives CDR1 DFQATT, CDR2 SNEGSKA (reference sequence). The CDR3 runs 11 residues.

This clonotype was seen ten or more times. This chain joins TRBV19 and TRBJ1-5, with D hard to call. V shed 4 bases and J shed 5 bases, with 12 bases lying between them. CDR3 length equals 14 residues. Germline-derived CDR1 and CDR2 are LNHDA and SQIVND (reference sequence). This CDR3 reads CASSTLEGYQPQHF. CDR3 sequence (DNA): TGTGCCAGTAGTACGTTGGAAGGTTATCAGCCCCAGCATTTT.

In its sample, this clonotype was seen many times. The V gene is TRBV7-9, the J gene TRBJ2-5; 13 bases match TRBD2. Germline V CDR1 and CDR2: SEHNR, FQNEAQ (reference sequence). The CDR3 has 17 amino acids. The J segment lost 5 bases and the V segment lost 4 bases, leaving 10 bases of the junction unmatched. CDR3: CASSSGLAGLGRETQYF. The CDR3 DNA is TGTGCCAGCAGCTCGGGACTAGCGGGACTAGGGAGGGAGACCCAGTACTTC.

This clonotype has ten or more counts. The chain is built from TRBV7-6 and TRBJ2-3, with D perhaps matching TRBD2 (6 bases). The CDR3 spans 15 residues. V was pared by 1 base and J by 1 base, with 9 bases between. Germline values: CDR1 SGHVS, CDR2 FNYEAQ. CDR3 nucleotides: TGTGCCAGCAGCTTAGTAGCTAGCGGCACAGATACGCAGTATTTT. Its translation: CASSLVASGTDTQYF.

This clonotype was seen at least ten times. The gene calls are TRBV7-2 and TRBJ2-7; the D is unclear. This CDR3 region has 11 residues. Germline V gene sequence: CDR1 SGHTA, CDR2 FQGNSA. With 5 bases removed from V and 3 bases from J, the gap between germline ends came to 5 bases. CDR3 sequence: CASSDRYEQYF. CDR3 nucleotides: TGTGCCAGCAGCGACCGCTACGAGCAGTACTTC.

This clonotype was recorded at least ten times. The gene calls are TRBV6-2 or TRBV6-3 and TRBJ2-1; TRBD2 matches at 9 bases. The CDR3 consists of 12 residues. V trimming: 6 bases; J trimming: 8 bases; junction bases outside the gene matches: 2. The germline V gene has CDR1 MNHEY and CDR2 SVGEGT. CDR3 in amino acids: CASRTSGYEQFF. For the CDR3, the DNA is TGTGCCAGCAGGACTAGCGGTTATGAGCAGTTCTTC.

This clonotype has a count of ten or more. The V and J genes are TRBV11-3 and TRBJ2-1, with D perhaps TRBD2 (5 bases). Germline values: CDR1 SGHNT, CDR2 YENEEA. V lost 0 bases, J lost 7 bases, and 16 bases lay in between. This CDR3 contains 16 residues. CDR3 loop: CASSLDSLGNSNEQFF. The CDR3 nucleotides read TGTGCCAGCAGCTTAGATTCCCTCGGGAACAGTAATGAGCAGTTCTTC.

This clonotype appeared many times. The chain's CDR3 is CAISESKTTGLYGYTF. As DNA, the CDR3 is TGTGCCATCAGTGAGTCGAAGACCACTGGATTGTATGGCTACACCTTC. The rearrangement links TRBV10-3 to TRBJ1-2; D remains unclear. V lost 0 bases, J lost 5 bases, and 16 bases lay in between. Germline V gives CDR1 ENHRY, CDR2 SYGVKD. There are 16 residues in the CDR3.